The clone carrying this TCR beta chain was seen once. These data belong to a study of blood T cells in healthy people across ages. Every donor provided roughly 10 milliliters of peripheral blood. The V gene's germline CDR1 is KGHDR and CDR2 SFDVKD. There are 14 residues in the CDR3. Combining a sample-barcoded 5' primer with a J-beta primer mix, a second PCR ran for roughly 7 to 12 cycles. TCRdb passed the 5' RACE reads through MiXCR, listing each CDR3 protein once. The table has about 1.4 million distinct CDR3 sequences, around 59% seen once. This TCR came from a man younger than 30 in good health. Sample: blood. V and J are TRBV24-1 and TRBJ2-5; 10 nucleotides agree with TRBD2. The DNA end is a closer match to TRBJ2-7, so the J assignment may be wrong. In nucleotides, the CDR3 is TGTGCCACCAGTGATAGAGGGACTAGCGACGAGCAGTACTTC. This translates into CATSDRGTSDEQYF.